This T cell receptor (beta chain) appears in the sequencing data of a study of molecular identifiers for immune sequencing clone quantification. Study-wide results and limits: Over 99% of effector molecules, but under 1% in naive cells, were held by clones with more than 20 RNA copies. Spiked Jurkat TCR RNA originating from one cell could reportedly be identified amid some 950,000 naive cells.

After removal of 4 bases from V and 4 bases from J, the junction contained 10 bases not matched to a gene. This CDR3 comprises 17 residues. The V gene's germline CDR1 is MNHNY and CDR2 SVGAGI (reference sequence). Naive CD8 libraries used about 20,000 to 1,000,000 sorted cells and 10%, 30% or 50% RNA. As concerns this clonotype: Its antigen is not identified.

Previously described methods with listed TCR primers produced the bulk TCR libraries. TCRdb analysed the PCR reads with MiXCR anew, one entry per CDR3 protein. The data contain a few hundred thousand distinct CDR3 sequences, 24% of them singletons. The material sequenced was naive CD8+ T cells from blood, with Jurkat cell RNA spiked in. Stated subset: FACS-sorted CD8+CD4-CCR7+CD45RA+ naive T cells. The source of this sequence is a human donor in good health. Some libraries in this study had Jurkat cell RNA spiked in. V usage is TRBV6-6 and J usage is TRBJ2-1; 10 nucleotides match TRBD2. The DNA for the CDR3 is TGTGCCAGCAGTTTTAATAGCGGGGGGTCGACATACAATGAGCAGTTCTTC. Amino acids: CASSFNSGGSTYNEQFF.